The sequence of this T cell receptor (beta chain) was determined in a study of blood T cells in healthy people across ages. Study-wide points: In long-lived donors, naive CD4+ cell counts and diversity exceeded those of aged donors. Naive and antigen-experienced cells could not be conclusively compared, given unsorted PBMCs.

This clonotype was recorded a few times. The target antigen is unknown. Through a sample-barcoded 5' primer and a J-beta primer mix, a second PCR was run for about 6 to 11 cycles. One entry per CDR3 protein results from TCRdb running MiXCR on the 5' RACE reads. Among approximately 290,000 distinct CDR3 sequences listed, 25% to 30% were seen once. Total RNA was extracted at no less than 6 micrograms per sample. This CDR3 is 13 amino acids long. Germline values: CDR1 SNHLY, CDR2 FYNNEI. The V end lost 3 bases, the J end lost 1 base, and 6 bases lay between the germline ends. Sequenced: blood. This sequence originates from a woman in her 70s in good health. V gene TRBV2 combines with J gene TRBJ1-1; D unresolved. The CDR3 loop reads CASSDRSNTEAFF. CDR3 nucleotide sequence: TGTGCCAGCAGTGATCGCTCGAACACTGAAGCTTTCTTT.